The clone carrying this T cell receptor beta chain showed up just once. For CDR3 and TCR beta VDJ profiling, genomic DNA was the template used. TCRdb independently ran MiXCR on the reads; one entry per CDR3 protein. The profile shows about 160,000 distinct CDR3 sequences, 40% to 55% of them singletons. These data come from a study of CD8+CD57+ T cells in acquired aplastic anemia. Patients included in sequencing had previously demonstrated CD8+CD57+ cell expansion by flow cytometry. The CDR3 consists of 14 residues. Trimming at V came to 5 bases and at J to 3 bases, leaving 8 bases not matched to a gene. Germline V gene sequence: CDR1 SGHRS, CDR2 YFSETQ.

The chain has TRBV5-1 and TRBJ2-7; 7 nucleotides line up with TRBD1. Material for sequencing was sorted CD4+, CD8+, or CD8+CD57+ T cells (not recorded which) from PBMCs. The sequence derives from a human donor with aplastic anemia. The CDR3 protein is CASSEGDRNYEQYF. DNA for the CDR3: TGCGCCAGCAGTGAGGGGGACAGAAACTACGAGCAGTACTTC. The full variable domain, rest sourced from reference TRBV5-1 and TRBJ2-7, is KAGVTQTPRYLIKTRGQQVTLSCSPISGHRSVSWYQQTPGQGLQFLFEYFSETQRNKGNFPGRFSGRQFSNSRSEMNVSTLELGDSALYLCASSEGDRNYEQYFGPGTRLTVT.